These 8 T cell receptor beta chains were all obtained from the same sample, sequenced in a study of regulatory T cells in long-lasting Graves disease. Time point meaning: persistent/refractory GD, antithyroid drugs over 5 years with positive TRAb. The TCR library was made from RNA extracted from PBMCs. The authors built TCR beta libraries using iRepertoire HTBI primers and Arm-PCR of CDR3 regions. TCRdb independently ran MiXCR on the multiplex PCR reads; one entry per CDR3 protein. The sample has under 500,000 distinct CDR3 sequences, less than 25% seen once. The material sequenced was peripheral blood mononuclear cells (PBMCs), taken when the disease was refractory, from a patient treated with antithyroid drugs. These receptors came from a female donor with Graves disease.

The V and J genes are TRBV7-6 and TRBJ2-2, with 7 bases that match TRBD2. Germline V lookup: CDR1 SGHVS, CDR2 FNYEAQ. The CDR3 has 14 amino acids. V lost 8 bases to trimming and J lost 1 base; unmatched junction nucleotides: 4. The CDR3 DNA sequence: TGTGCCAGCGGTTGGGAGGGGAACACCGGGGAGCTGTTTTTT. Translated, it gives CASGWEGNTGELFF.

The chain employs TRBV7-2 and TRBJ2-7; 7 nucleotides align to TRBD2. Germline V lookup: CDR1 SGHTA, CDR2 FQGNSA. Trimming took 3 bases from V and 6 from J; bases not matched to a gene: 2. This CDR3 is 12 amino acids long. CDR3 DNA sequence: TGTGCCAGCAGCTTCCCGGGAGGCGAGCAGTACTTC. Its protein product is CASSFPGGEQYF.

This clonotype was observed a handful of times. V usage is TRBV30 and J usage is TRBJ2-4; maybe TRBD2 (5 bases). Germline V gene lookup returns CDR1 GTSNPN and CDR2 SVGIG (reference sequence). CDR3 length: 14 amino acids. The V end was cut by 3 bases, the J end by 0 bases, with 9 bases between. The CDR3 coding sequence is TGTGCCTGGAGCGCCGGAGGAGCCAAAAACATTCAGTACTTC. Its translation: CAWSAGGAKNIQYF.

This clonotype was observed at least ten times. The chain links TRBV28 to TRBJ2-7; D might be TRBD1 or TRBD2, each matching 5 bases. V was trimmed by 4 bases and J by 3 bases, leaving 13 bases between them. The CDR3 is 14 residues long. The V gene's germline CDR1 is MDHEN and CDR2 SYDVKM. This chain's CDR3 is CASSSGTAIYEQYF. CDR3 sequence (DNA): TGTGCCAGCAGTTCCGGGACGGCGATCTACGAGCAGTACTTC. The full variable domain, rest sourced from reference TRBV28 and TRBJ2-7, is DVKVTQSSRYLVKRTGEKVFLECVQDMDHENMFWYRQDPGLGLRLIYFSYDVKMKEKGDIPEGYSVSREKKERFSLILESASTNQTSMYLCASSSGTAIYEQYFGPGTRLTVT.

This clonotype was recorded many times. The chain uses TRBV27 and TRBJ2-7, with D perhaps being TRBD1 or TRBD2 (5 bases each). Germline V gene lookup returns CDR1 MNHEY and CDR2 SMNVEV (reference sequence). Trimming shortened V by 5 bases and J by 2 bases, and 13 bases separated the two germline ends. This CDR3 region has 14 residues. The CDR3 region has the DNA TGTGCCAGCAGTCCCTCCCGGGGCCCCTACGAGCAGTACTTC. It translates to CASSPSRGPYEQYF.

This clonotype occurred many times. The chain is built from TRBV5-1 and TRBJ1-2; D uncertain. The CDR3 loop spans 15 amino acids. Germline CDR1 is SGHRS and CDR2 is YFSETQ. V shed 7 bases and J shed 4 bases, with 20 bases lying between them. DNA for the CDR3: TGCGCCAGCGGCTGGATCGGCACTCGGGGCTATGGCTACACCTTC. It translates to CASGWIGTRGYGYTF. Variable domain in full (rest from reference TRBV5-1 and TRBJ1-2): KAGVTQTPRYLIKTRGQQVTLSCSPISGHRSVSWYQQTPGQGLQFLFEYFSETQRNKGNFPGRFSGRQFSNSRSEMNVSTLELGDSALYLCASGWIGTRGYGYTFGSGTRLTVV.

This clonotype was observed many times. This chain connects TRBV3-1 to TRBJ1-1; D perhaps matches TRBD1 (5 bases). The CDR3 covers 11 residues. Trimming shortened V by 5 bases and J by 7 bases, and 8 bases separated the two germline ends. From germline, CDR1 is LGHDT and CDR2 YNNKEL (reference sequence). CDR3 sequence: CASSRGREAFF. CDR3 nucleotide sequence: TGTGCCAGCAGCAGGGGACGTGAAGCTTTCTTT. Full variable domain (remainder filled in from reference TRBV3-1 and TRBJ1-1): DTAVSQTPKYLVTQMGNDKSIKCEQNLGHDTMYWYKQDSKKFLKIMFSYNNKELIINETVPNRFSPKSPDKAHLNLHINSLELGDSAVYFCASSRGREAFFGQGTRLTVV.

This clonotype was seen more than once but under ten times. In DNA, the CDR3 is TGCAGTGCTAGAGATACGGTAGCGGGAGAATGGGACGAGCAGTACTTC. It encodes CSARDTVAGEWDEQYF. The chain recombines TRBV20-1 with TRBJ2-7, with 9 bases matching TRBD2. Germline V gene sequence: CDR1 DFQATT, CDR2 SNEGSKA (reference sequence). This CDR3 has 16 residues. The V gene end was trimmed by 0 bases and the J gene end by 5 bases; junction bases not matched to a gene: 11.